Listed below are T cell receptor beta chains from one sample, sequenced in a study of cytomegalovirus exposure and HLA in healthy donors. Here immunoSEQ multiplex PCR was the method, and the copy in TCRdb shows in-frame clones only, minus some. The sample records over 150,000 clones, around 68% being singletons. The material sequenced was PBMCs. The receptors stem from a woman aged 35 to 49 in good health and CMV-seropositive. CDR3s include the opening cysteine and the closing phenylalanine or tryptophan. The D gene is left open where the match is weak. Size tells how often a clone was seen (once, few, many) or the class of an expanded clone, and some rows leave it out.

CDR3 DNA: TGTGCCAGCAGCCGCGGACTAGCGGCCTACAATGAGCAGTTCTTC
CDR3 protein: CASSRGLAAYNEQFF
clone size: -
CDR3 length: 15
V gene: TRBV5-6
D gene: TRBD2
J gene: TRBJ2-1

CDR3 DNA: TGCGCCAGCAGCCAGGTCGGGGGGAATAGAGGAGGCTACACCTTC
CDR3 protein: CASSQVGGNRGGYTF
clone size: -
CDR3 length: 15
V gene: TRBV4-1
D gene: -
J gene: TRBJ1-2

CDR3 DNA: TGTGCCAGCAGCGTGGGAGGCTTCCCCGCGAATGAGCAGTTCTTC
CDR3 protein: CASSVGGFPANEQFF
clone size: -
CDR3 length: 15
V gene: TRBV9
D gene: -
J gene: TRBJ2-1

CDR3 DNA: TGTGCCAGCAGCTCGACAGGGGGCGCAGATACGCAGTATTTT
CDR3 protein: CASSSTGGADTQYF
clone size: -
CDR3 length: 14
V gene: TRBV7-3
D gene: TRBD1
J gene: TRBJ2-3

CDR3 DNA: TGCAGCGGGGTGGGGAGCGGGGCAGACACCGGGGAGCTGTTTTTT
CDR3 protein: CSGVGSGADTGELFF
clone size: -
CDR3 length: 15
V gene: TRBV29-1
D gene: TRBD2
J gene: TRBJ2-2

CDR3 DNA: TGTGCCAGTAGTATGGTCAGGATTAACGGAAACACCATATATTTT
CDR3 protein: CASSMVRINGNTIYF
clone size: -
CDR3 length: 15
V gene: TRBV19
D gene: -
J gene: TRBJ1-3

CDR3 DNA: TGCGCCAGCAGCTTAGGACAGGGATCGAACGAGCAGTACTTC
CDR3 protein: CASSLGQGSNEQYF
clone size: -
CDR3 length: 14
V gene: TRBV5-1
D gene: TRBD1
J gene: TRBJ2-7

CDR3 DNA: TGCGCCAGCAGCCCAGAGGGACATTCCTATGGCTACACCTTC
CDR3 protein: CASSPEGHSYGYTF
clone size: -
CDR3 length: 14
V gene: TRBV4-3
D gene: -
J gene: TRBJ1-2

CDR3 DNA: TGCAGCGTTGGGAGCTCCTCAAGCGGGGAGCTGTTTTTT
CDR3 protein: CSVGSSSSGELFF
clone size: -
CDR3 length: 13
V gene: TRBV29-1
D gene: -
J gene: TRBJ2-2

CDR3 DNA: TGTGCCAGCAGCTTTTTGTGGCGGGTTAATTCCTACAATGAGCAGTTCTTC
CDR3 protein: CASSFLWRVNSYNEQFF
clone size: few
CDR3 length: 17
V gene: TRBV11-2
D gene: -
J gene: TRBJ2-1

CDR3 DNA: TGTGCCAGCTCACCTACAACAGGGGAAAACTATGGCTACACCTTC
CDR3 protein: CASSPTTGENYGYTF
clone size: few
CDR3 length: 15
V gene: TRBV18
D gene: TRBD1
J gene: TRBJ1-2

CDR3 DNA: TGTGCCAGCAGAGAGCCGGGACAGGGGGCGTTCAGCGGGTTCTACGAGCAGTACTTC
CDR3 protein: CASREPGQGAFSGFYEQYF
clone size: -
CDR3 length: 19
V gene: TRBV2
D gene: TRBD1
J gene: TRBJ2-7

CDR3 DNA: TGTGCCAGCAGCCGGGACACACATTACAATGAGCAGTTCTTC
CDR3 protein: CASSRDTHYNEQFF
clone size: -
CDR3 length: 14
V gene: TRBV7-9
D gene: -
J gene: TRBJ2-1

CDR3 DNA: TGCAGTGCTAGTAGGGGACGGGAGGCTTTCTTT
CDR3 protein: CSASRGREAFF
clone size: -
CDR3 length: 11
V gene: TRBV20-1
D gene: -
J gene: TRBJ1-1

CDR3 DNA: TGCGCCAGCAGCCCCGCTAGAACTTGGGACTATGGCTACACCTTC
CDR3 protein: CASSPARTWDYGYTF
clone size: few
CDR3 length: 15
V gene: TRBV4-3
D gene: -
J gene: TRBJ1-2

CDR3 DNA: TGTGCCAGCAGTGAAGCGCGAGGAAACTATGGCTACACCTTC
CDR3 protein: CASSEARGNYGYTF
clone size: -
CDR3 length: 14
V gene: TRBV2
D gene: -
J gene: TRBJ1-2

CDR3 DNA: TGCGCCAGCAGCCGAGATCCCGGGAGTGGGTACGAGCAGTACTTC
CDR3 protein: CASSRDPGSGYEQYF
clone size: once
CDR3 length: 15
V gene: TRBV4-1
D gene: -
J gene: TRBJ2-7

CDR3 DNA: TGCGCCAGCAGCTTACGGACTAGCGGGAGAGATGAGCAGTTCTTC
CDR3 protein: CASSLRTSGRDEQFF
clone size: -
CDR3 length: 15
V gene: TRBV5-1
D gene: TRBD2
J gene: TRBJ2-1

CDR3 DNA: TGTGCCAGCAGCCTCGGACTGGACAACACCGGGGAGCTGTTTTTT
CDR3 protein: CASSLGLDNTGELFF
clone size: few
CDR3 length: 15
V gene: TRBV4-2
D gene: -
J gene: TRBJ2-2

CDR3 DNA: TGCAGCGTTCATCTAGCAACCGGGGAGCTGTTTTTT
CDR3 protein: CSVHLATGELFF
clone size: few
CDR3 length: 12
V gene: TRBV29-1
D gene: -
J gene: TRBJ2-2

CDR3 DNA: TGTGCCAGCAGCTACACACTAGCGGGGGAGCAGTTCTTC
CDR3 protein: CASSYTLAGEQFF
clone size: -
CDR3 length: 13
V gene: TRBV7-9
D gene: TRBD2
J gene: TRBJ2-1

CDR3 DNA: TGTGCCAGCAGAGTCGGACAGGCTGAAGCTTTCTTT
CDR3 protein: CASRVGQAEAFF
clone size: -
CDR3 length: 12
V gene: TRBV19
D gene: TRBD1
J gene: TRBJ1-1

CDR3 DNA: TGTGCCAGCAGCCAAGCTACGAACACTGAAGCTTTCTTT
CDR3 protein: CASSQATNTEAFF
clone size: -
CDR3 length: 13
V gene: TRBV4-2
D gene: -
J gene: TRBJ1-1

CDR3 DNA: TGTGCCAGCAGTTCGGCAGGGGCGAACGAGAACACTGAAGCTTTCTTT
CDR3 protein: CASSSAGANENTEAFF
clone size: -
CDR3 length: 16
V gene: TRBV27
D gene: -
J gene: TRBJ1-1